These 9 T cell receptor beta chains share one sample of origin, sequenced in a study of blood T cells in healthy people across ages (dated by TCRdb to the mid-2010s). The library was prepared using 5' RACE. Sequencing took place on an Illumina HiSeq 2500. A second PCR of 7 to 11 cycles was run with a J-beta primer mix and a sample-barcoded 5' primer. TCRdb reanalyzed the raw reads on its own, using fastp at Q25 for trimming and MiXCR for clone calling, and kept in-frame beta chains. Each entry merges the rows of one CDR3 protein and shows their most common DNA and genes. This sample gives roughly 1 million distinct CDR3 sequences in total; approximately 25% of them show up just once. The top ten constitute about 0.72% of the sample. These same records also appear under a second study, on T cells of mothers and their children.

Specimen: blood. Receptor source: a girl aged 2-10 years in good health.

This clonotype has a handful of counts. The rearrangement links TRBV7-2 to TRBJ2-5; D perhaps matches TRBD2 (6 bases). Matching the DNA end better, TRBJ2-7 makes the J call doubtful. Germline CDR1 SGHTA, CDR2 FQGNSA. The CDR3 spans 13 residues. The CDR3 nucleotides read TGTGCCAGCAGCTTACAGCGGGCCTACGAGCAGTACTTC. Residues: CASSLQRAYEQYF.

This clonotype appeared a few times. The chain links TRBV4-2 to TRBJ2-5, with D perhaps given as TRBD1 or TRBD2 (5 bases each). Germline V gene sequence: CDR1 LGHNA, CDR2 YNFKEQ. The CDR3 runs 15 residues. Trimming left V 4 bases short and J 2 bases short, with 14 bases between. CDR3 nucleotide sequence: TGTGCCAGCAGCCCCGGGGCGGGCGATCAAGAGACCCAGTACTTC. It encodes CASSPGAGDQETQYF.

This clonotype was counted a few times. V usage is TRBV5-1 and J usage is TRBJ2-7; maybe TRBD2 (5 bases). CDR3 length equals 14 residues. CDR1 is SGHRS and CDR2 is YFSETQ in the germline V gene. V was pared by 0 bases and J by 5 bases, with 12 bases between. CDR3 in amino acids: CASSLAGMPDEQYF. DNA of the CDR3: TGCGCCAGCAGCTTGGCCGGGATGCCGGACGAGCAGTACTTC.

V is TRBV15 and J is TRBJ2-1; TRBD2 aligns across 9 bases. The DNA end favors TRBJ2-7, so the J call may be wrong. This CDR3 is built from 13 residues. Germline CDR1 is LNHNV and CDR2 is YYDKDF (reference sequence). The CDR3 DNA follows: TGTGCCACCAGAGCTAGCGGGACGTACGAGCAGTACTTC. Its protein product is CATRASGTYEQYF.

This clonotype appeared a few times. V and J are TRBV11-2 and TRBJ2-7; D is possibly TRBD1 or TRBD2 (5 bases each). The V end lost 3 bases, the J end lost 2 bases, and 14 bases lay between the germline ends. The CDR3 length is 15 residues. Germline V gene data show CDR1 as SGHAT and CDR2 as FQNNGV. The CDR3 spells CASSLRAGLTYEQYF. CDR3 sequence (DNA): TGTGCCAGCAGCTTGAGGGCAGGGTTAACCTACGAGCAGTACTTC.

The chain is built from TRBV12-3 or TRBV12-4 and TRBJ2-7; D is perhaps TRBD2 (5 bases). Deletions cut 5 bases from V and 7 bases from J, with 15 bases between. The CDR3 has 13 residues. DNA of the CDR3: TGTGCCAGCAGTCTAGTGGACCCGGGGGAGCAGTACTTC. Its translation: CASSLVDPGEQYF.

This chain uses TRBV7-3 with TRBJ2-2; 10 bases fit TRBD2. Germline V lookup: CDR1 SGHTA, CDR2 FQGTGA. The J segment lost 6 bases and the V segment lost 5 bases, leaving 12 bases of the junction unmatched. The CDR3 spans 17 residues. The CDR3 protein is CASSQSLLAGEAGELFF. CDR3 in DNA: TGTGCCAGCAGCCAAAGCCTCCTAGCGGGAGAGGCCGGGGAGCTGTTTTTT. The full variable domain, with the rest looked up from reference TRBV7-3 and TRBJ2-2, is GAGVSQTPSNKVTEKGKYVELRCDPISGHTALYWYRQSLGQGPEFLIYFQGTGAADDSGLPNDRFFAVRPEGSVSTLKIQRTERGDSAVYLCASSQSLLAGEAGELFFGEGSRLTVL.

V and J are TRBV29-1 and TRBJ1-1, with D tentatively TRBD1 (5 bases). This CDR3 region has 16 residues. The V end was cut by 2 bases, the J end by 0 bases, with 16 bases between. Germline assignment: CDR1 SQVTM and CDR2 ANQGSEA. As DNA, the CDR3 is TGCAGCGTTGAATCGGGGCTAAGAGGAATGAACACTGAAGCTTTCTTT. Its protein is CSVESGLRGMNTEAFF.

This clonotype was detected only a few times. This chain joins TRBV7-9 and TRBJ2-1; possible D gene TRBD1, 6 bases. Between the trimmed V and J ends, which lost 3 bases and 5 bases, there was a span of 17 bases. Per germline, CDR1 SEHNR and CDR2 FQNEAQ (reference sequence). The CDR3 runs to 16 residues. The CDR3 DNA reads TGTGCCAGCAGCTTGTTACAGGGACCGGGCAACAATGAGCAGTTCTTC. Translated: CASSLLQGPGNNEQFF. The whole variable domain, filled in from reference TRBV7-9 and TRBJ2-1, reads DTGVSQNPRHKITKRGQNVTFRCDPISEHNRLYWYRQTLGQGPEFLTYFQNEAQLEKSRLLSDRFSAERPKGSFSTLEIQRTEQGDSAMYLCASSLLQGPGNNEQFFGPGTRLTVL.